This T cell receptor beta chain was retrieved from a study of T cells in Graves' hyperthyroidism and ophthalmopathy. RNA transcripts gave rise to amplified TCR beta CDR3 regions. With the HTBI primer set, the TCR CDR3 went through a first round of RT-PCR. TCRdb processed the multiplex PCR reads anew with MiXCR; each CDR3 protein has one entry. This sample has roughly 510,000 distinct CDR3 sequences, with around 43% found just once. Trimming pared 3 bases from V and 4 bases from J, leaving 12 bases between. The CDR3 totals 14 residues. Germline V gene sequence: CDR1 SNHLY, CDR2 FYNNEI. This clonotype was counted a few times. Exclusion of patients followed from uncontrolled infection, other autoimmune disease, pregnancy or lactation. Diagnosis rested on symptoms, serum thyroxine and TRAb, thyroid ultrasound, and orbital computed tomography.

This receptor was taken from an adult woman with Graves' disease, either hyperthyroidism or ophthalmopathy (not recorded which). This chain uses TRBV2 with TRBJ2-5; D uncertain. What was sequenced was peripheral blood or thyroid tissue (not recorded which). CDR3 DNA sequence: TGTGCCAGCAGTGATTGGGCGGAGAGAGAGACCCAGTACTTC. It translates to CASSDWAERETQYF.